This T cell receptor (beta chain) emerged from a study of CD8+ T cells in alopecia areata. Study-level background: It was oral tofacitinib, at 5 to 10 mg twice daily, that treated patients received.

Overall study findings and caveats: Scalp lesions, especially in alopecia totalis/universalis, had higher clonality than normal scalp. Relative to mice, TCR sharing across patients was less clear, a difference possibly HLA-related.

TCR sequencing used cDNA made by reverse transcription of extracted RNA. Clones were sequenced by immunoSEQ multiplex PCR, and TCRdb holds only the in-frame ones, with some missing. The sample holds fewer than 200,000 clones, 50% to 60% seen once. For this clone: Its antigen is not known.

This CDR3 is built from 18 residues. Germline CDR1 SGHAT, CDR2 FQDESV (reference sequence). Trimming pared 3 bases from V and 2 bases from J, leaving 22 bases between. The clonotype originates from a human donor with alopecia areata. Sequencing used CD4+ T cells sorted from blood, obtained at week 0. J is TRBJ2-5 and V is TRBV11-1; no clear D. CDR3 DNA sequence: TGTGCCAGCAGCTTCCGACCTCTAATGCGGCAGTATCAAGAGACCCAGTACTTC. Amino acid sequence: CASSFRPLMRQYQETQYF. Looking up the rest from reference TRBV11-1 and TRBJ2-5 gives the full variable domain: EAEVAQSPRYKITEKSQAVAFWCDPISGHATLYWYRQILGQGPELLVQFQDESVVDDSQLPKDRFSAERLKGVDSTLKIQPAELGDSAMYLCASSFRPLMRQYQETQYFGPGTRLLVL.